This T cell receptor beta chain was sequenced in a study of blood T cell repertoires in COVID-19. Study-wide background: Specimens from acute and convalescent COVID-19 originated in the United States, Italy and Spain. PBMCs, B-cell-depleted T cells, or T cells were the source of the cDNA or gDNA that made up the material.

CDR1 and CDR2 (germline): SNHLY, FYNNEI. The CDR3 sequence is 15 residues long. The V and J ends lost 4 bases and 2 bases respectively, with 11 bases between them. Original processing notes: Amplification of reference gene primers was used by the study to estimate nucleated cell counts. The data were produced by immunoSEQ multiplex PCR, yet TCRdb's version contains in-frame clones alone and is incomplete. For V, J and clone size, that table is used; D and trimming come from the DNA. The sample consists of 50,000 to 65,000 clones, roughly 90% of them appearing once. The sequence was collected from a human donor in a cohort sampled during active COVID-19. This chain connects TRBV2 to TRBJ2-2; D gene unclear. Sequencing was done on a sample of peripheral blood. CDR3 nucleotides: TGTGCCAGCAGTGGACCGGCAGGAAACACCGGGGAGCTGTTTTTT. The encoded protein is CASSGPAGNTGELFF.